These 29 T cell receptor beta chains share one sample of origin, sequenced in a study of control samples from healthy donors and cancer patients. TCRdb keeps only in-frame clones here, not all; method: immunoSEQ multiplex PCR. Here the sample spans 45,000 to 60,000 clones, approximately 86% being singletons. Sequencing input: PBMCs. The source of these receptors is a man in his sixties with head and neck cancer.

V usage is TRBV19 and J usage is TRBJ1-6; the D gene is possibly TRBD1 (5 bases). The germline V and J ends were trimmed by 4 bases and 1 base, with 8 bases remaining between them. Germline CDR1 LNHDA, CDR2 SQIVND (reference sequence). CDR3 length: 15 residues. The CDR3 sequence is CASSSRGSYNSPLHF. The DNA of the CDR3 is TGTGCCAGTAGTAGTCGGGGGTCCTATAATTCACCCCTCCACTTT.

The gene calls are TRBV19 and TRBJ2-1; 10 bases line up with TRBD2. The CDR3 spans 17 residues. The V gene's germline CDR1 is LNHDA and CDR2 SQIVND (reference sequence). The J segment lost 4 bases and the V segment lost 2 bases, leaving 8 bases of the junction unmatched. The CDR3: CASSILSSGGLYNEQFF. Written as DNA, the CDR3 is TGTGCCAGTAGTATATTATCTAGCGGGGGACTGTACAATGAGCAGTTCTTC. Using reference TRBV19 and TRBJ2-1 for the parts outside the CDR3, the full variable domain is DGGITQSPKYLFRKEGQNVTLSCEQNLNHDAMYWYRQDPGQGLRLIYYSQIVNDFQKGDIAEGYSVSREKKESFPLTVTSAQKNPTAFYLCASSILSSGGLYNEQFFGPGTRLTVL.

The rearrangement joins TRBV7-2 to TRBJ1-2; 7 nucleotides match TRBD1. The germline V gene encodes CDR1 SGHTA and CDR2 FQGNSA. CDR3 length: 14 residues. J gave up 2 bases and V 6 bases, and 6 bases lay outside the gene matches. The CDR3 DNA is TGTGCCAGCAGAACCCCGACAGGGAACTATGGCTACACCTTC. It translates to CASRTPTGNYGYTF.

CDR3 DNA sequence: TGTGCCAGCAGGGGGACTACTGGCTCAGATACGCAGTATTTT. Amino acids: CASRGTTGSDTQYF. The chain joins TRBV6-6 to TRBJ2-3; 7 positions agree with TRBD2. CDR3 length equals 14 residues. The germline gives CDR1 MNHNY, CDR2 SVGAGI (reference sequence). The trim removed 6 bases at V and 4 bases at J, leaving 7 bases unmatched.

The sample holds one count of this clone. The chain carries TRBV19 and TRBJ1-5; maybe TRBD1 (6 bases). Trimming took 0 bases from V and 0 from J, leaving 12 bases between them. Germline V gene data show CDR1 as LNHDA and CDR2 as SQIVND (reference sequence). CDR3 length: 17 residues. The CDR3, as DNA: TGTGCCAGTAGTATAGATTATGGACAGCATAGCAATCAGCCCCAGCATTTT. Amino acid sequence: CASSIDYGQHSNQPQHF.

The V call is TRBV6-2 or TRBV6-3, the J call TRBJ2-1, with D unresolved. Trimming left V 3 bases short and J 0 bases short, with 9 bases between. The CDR3 has 15 residues. Germline CDR1 is MNHEY and CDR2 is SVGEGT. CDR3 sequence: CASSYTVSSYNEQFF. The CDR3 DNA reads as TGTGCCAGCAGTTATACGGTTAGCTCCTACAATGAGCAGTTCTTC.

This sequence joins TRBV10-3 and TRBJ1-5, with D possibly being TRBD1 (5 bases). The CDR3 spans 14 residues. CDR1 is ENHRY and CDR2 is SYGVKD in the germline V gene. V was cut by 0 bases and J by 5 bases, with 8 bases left in between. CDR3 DNA sequence: TGTGCCATCAGTGAGTCCACACAGGATCAGCCCCAGCATTTT. Protein sequence: CAISESTQDQPQHF.

The V gene is TRBV6-5, the J gene TRBJ1-4, with a possible D match to TRBD1 (5 bases). This CDR3 is built from 15 residues. The germline V gene encodes CDR1 MNHEY and CDR2 SVGAGI. Deletions cut 6 bases from V and 8 bases from J, with 19 bases between. CDR3 region: CASRDAPGVREKLFF. CDR3 DNA sequence: TGTGCCAGCAGGGACGCCCCGGGGGTTAGGGAAAAACTGTTTTTT.

CDR3 protein: CASSLAGGGSGNSPLHF. The DNA of the CDR3 is TGTGCCAGCAGCTTAGCGGGGGGAGGTTCTGGTAATTCACCCCTCCACTTT. The rearrangement uses TRBV7-2 and TRBJ1-6; TRBD1 is a possible D gene (5 bases). Trimming pared 0 bases from V and 6 bases from J, leaving 15 bases between. Per the germline V gene, CDR1 is SGHTA and CDR2 is FQGNSA. The CDR3 is 17 residues long. Using reference TRBV7-2 and TRBJ1-6 for the parts outside the CDR3, the full variable domain is GAGVSQSPSNKVTEKGKDVELRCDPISGHTALYWYRQSLGQGLEFLIYFQGNSAPDKSGLPSDRFSAERTGGSVSTLTIQRTQQEDSAVYLCASSLAGGGSGNSPLHFGNGTRLTVT.

The V and J genes are TRBV7-6 and TRBJ2-3; 8 nucleotides match TRBD2. V was pared by 7 bases and J by 0 bases, with 12 bases of the junction left unmatched. Germline CDR1 and CDR2: SGHVS and FNYEAQ. The CDR3 runs to 17 residues. Here the CDR3 DNA reads TGTGCCAGCACCCGGCGTTTAGCGGGGTTTAGCACAGATACGCAGTATTTT. Encoded protein: CASTRRLAGFSTDTQYF.

V and J are TRBV6-2 or TRBV6-3 and TRBJ1-4, with 8 positions matching TRBD1. The germline gives CDR1 MNHEY, CDR2 SVGEGT. V lost 5 bases, J lost 8 bases, and 13 bases stayed unmatched. The CDR3 has 16 amino acids. The CDR3 loop reads CASSKYSGTGLEKLFF. CDR3 in DNA: TGTGCCAGCAGTAAATACTCCGGGACAGGACTCGAAAAACTGTTTTTT.

The rearrangement links TRBV4-3 to TRBJ1-2; TRBD1 is a possible D gene (5 bases). Germline values: CDR1 LGHNA, CDR2 YSLEER. The length of the CDR3 is 14 residues. Trimming left V 1 base short and J 1 base short, with 7 bases between. DNA for the CDR3: TGCGCCAGCAGCCAAGCGGGGGTTAACTATGGCTACACCTTC. Its translation: CASSQAGVNYGYTF.

The rearrangement joins TRBV19 to TRBJ2-3; TRBD1 is a possible D gene (6 bases). The germline V and J ends were trimmed by 9 bases and 4 bases, with 17 bases remaining between them. The CDR3 extends over 14 amino acids. CDR1 and CDR2 (germline): LNHDA, SQIVND (reference sequence). The CDR3 region has the DNA TGTGCCAGCCGTGGGGGCAGGAATGCAGATACGCAGTATTTT. Translated, it gives CASRGGRNADTQYF.

Only one count was recorded for this clone. DNA for the CDR3: TGTGCCAGTCGTAGGCTAGCGGAGTTCAATGAGCAGTTCTTC. Its translation is CASRRLAEFNEQFF. The V and J genes are TRBV2 and TRBJ2-1, with 7 bases aligning to TRBD2. With V trimmed by 9 bases and J by 6 bases, 11 bases remained unmatched. The CDR3 is 14 residues long. Germline V gene lookup returns CDR1 SNHLY and CDR2 FYNNEI.

The chain is built from TRBV27 and TRBJ2-7, with 11 bases lining up with TRBD1. V gave up 0 bases and J gave up 0 bases; unmatched junction bases: 1. Germline V CDR1 and CDR2: MNHEY, SMNVEV (reference sequence). The CDR3 contains 16 residues. CDR3: CASSLSGQGGSYEQYF. The CDR3 DNA reads TGTGCCAGCAGTTTATCGGGACAGGGGGGCTCCTACGAGCAGTACTTC.

CDR3 in DNA: TGTGCCAGCAGTACCAGACTAGCGGGGAACACCGGGGAGCTGTTTTTT. Translation: CASSTRLAGNTGELFF. J is TRBJ2-2 and V is TRBV27; 10 bases are a match to TRBD2. CDR1 is MNHEY, CDR2 SMNVEV, per germline (reference sequence). The CDR3 is 16 residues long. J was trimmed by 1 base and V by 5 bases; bases with no gene match: 4.

The chain couples TRBV15 to TRBJ2-5; D is perhaps TRBD2 (6 bases). V lost 1 base to trimming and J lost 5 bases, with 11 bases between them. Per germline, CDR1 LNHNV and CDR2 YYDKDF (reference sequence). The CDR3 has 14 amino acids. The CDR3 coding sequence is TGTGCCACCAGCAGAGTGCGGGGAGCGGAGACCCAGTACTTC. This gives the protein CATSRVRGAETQYF.

The chain combines TRBV24-1 with TRBJ2-1; a possible D gene is TRBD2 (6 bases). This CDR3 is built from 15 residues. Germline V gives CDR1 KGHDR, CDR2 SFDVKD. The V gene lost 2 bases and the J gene lost 5 bases, with 12 bases spanning the gap. CDR3 coding DNA: TGTGCCACCAGTGATTCGGGACTCAGTCACAATGAGCAGTTCTTC. This translates into CATSDSGLSHNEQFF.

In its sample, this clone was seen once. The chain uses TRBV5-1 and TRBJ2-1; unclear D gene. From germline, CDR1 is SGHRS and CDR2 YFSETQ. This CDR3 is built from 13 residues. V was pared by 3 bases and J by 4 bases, with 8 bases between. In DNA form, the CDR3 reads TGCGCCAGCAGCTCCCTTGGGTACAATGAGCAGTTCTTC. Protein: CASSSLGYNEQFF.

This chain uses TRBV28 with TRBJ2-7; 10 positions match TRBD2. Trimming at V came to 5 bases and at J to 2 bases, leaving 9 bases not matched to a gene. The CDR3 loop spans 16 amino acids. Germline lookup yields CDR1 MDHEN and CDR2 SYDVKM. The CDR3 here is CASSGFSGRLPYEQYF. The CDR3 region has the DNA TGTGCCAGCAGTGGATTTAGCGGGAGGCTTCCCTACGAGCAGTACTTC.

J is TRBJ2-3 and V is TRBV7-2, with D possibly matching TRBD2 (7 bases). The CDR3 has 16 amino acids. The V gene's germline CDR1 is SGHTA and CDR2 FQGNSA. V was trimmed by 8 bases and J by 0 bases, leaving 18 bases between them. The CDR3 region has the DNA TGTGCCAGCGGGCCAGGTGGGGGGGCAAGCACAGATACGCAGTATTTT. Translated: CASGPGGGASTDTQYF.

The rearrangement links TRBV28 to TRBJ2-7; D is possibly TRBD2 (5 bases). This CDR3 contains 12 residues. Germline lookup yields CDR1 MDHEN and CDR2 SYDVKM. Trimming pared 2 bases from V and 13 bases from J, leaving 15 bases between. CDR3 in DNA: TGTGCCAGCAGTTTACAACGAACACCGGGATACTTC. The encoded protein is CASSLQRTPGYF.

The chain employs TRBV7-8 and TRBJ1-3; D is ambiguous. V was trimmed by 1 base and J by 4 bases, leaving 5 bases between them. The V gene's germline CDR1 is SGHVS and CDR2 FQNEAQ. The CDR3 is made up of 13 amino acids. As DNA, the CDR3 is TGTGCCAGCAGCTTAGAGTTCGGAAACACCATATATTTT. Translating it yields CASSLEFGNTIYF.

The rearrangement uses TRBV5-1 and TRBJ2-3, with 7 bases matching TRBD2. V shed 0 bases, J shed 0 bases, and the junction held 4 bases outside the gene matches. The CDR3 spans 16 residues. Per the germline V gene, CDR1 is SGHRS and CDR2 is YFSETQ. The CDR3 bases are TGCGCCAGCAGCTTGGGTGCTAGCGGAAGCACAGATACGCAGTATTTT. It is translated as CASSLGASGSTDTQYF.

This clone was seen a few times. The rearrangement links TRBV19 to TRBJ2-1; 11 nucleotides align to TRBD2. The trim removed 8 bases at V and 2 bases at J, leaving 5 bases unmatched. Germline V gene sequence: CDR1 LNHDA, CDR2 SQIVND (reference sequence). This CDR3 contains 15 residues. CDR3: CASSSSGRTYNEQFF. In DNA form, the CDR3 reads TGTGCCAGTTCCTCTAGCGGGAGGACCTACAATGAGCAGTTCTTC.

The chain carries TRBV28 and TRBJ1-2, with D possibly TRBD1 on 5 matching bases. This CDR3 has 13 amino acids. Germline V lookup: CDR1 MDHEN, CDR2 SYDVKM. Between the trimmed V and J ends, which lost 11 bases and 4 bases, there was a span of 17 bases. The CDR3 DNA follows: TGTGCCGCATTAAAAGCAGGGCCCTATGGCTACACCTTC. Its translation is CAALKAGPYGYTF.

This chain joins TRBV6-2 or TRBV6-3 and TRBJ1-5, with 7 bases lining up with TRBD1. The CDR3 runs to 13 residues. Germline V lookup: CDR1 MNHEY, CDR2 SVGEGT. V trimming: 5 bases; J trimming: 4 bases; junction bases outside the gene matches: 2. CDR3 coding DNA: TGTGCCAGCAGTCCACAGGGGAATCAGCCCCAGCATTTT. This translates into CASSPQGNQPQHF.

The V and J genes are TRBV29-1 and TRBJ2-7, with 8 positions matching TRBD1. The ends lost 3 bases at V and 6 bases at J; junction bases unmatched: 4. This CDR3 is 12 amino acids long. Germline-derived CDR1 and CDR2 are SQVTM and ANQGSEA. The CDR3 coding sequence is TGCAGCGTTGATTCAGGGGGCCTCGAGCAGTACTTC. It translates to CSVDSGGLEQYF.

The V and J genes are TRBV5-6 and TRBJ1-1; D is ambiguous. V was clipped by 1 base and J by 7 bases, with 5 bases between them. The CDR3 runs 11 residues. Germline lookup yields CDR1 SGHDT and CDR2 YYEEEE. CDR3 sequence reads: CASSLMGEAFF. The CDR3 DNA follows: TGTGCCAGCAGCTTGATGGGTGAAGCTTTCTTT.